Presented here are 2 T cell receptor beta chains from one specimen sequenced in a study of vaccination and CD4 T cells after COVID-19. Treatment: approximately nine-day PBMC culture with coronavirus spike peptide pools or control peptides (ViraFEST assay). The antigens these receptors bind are not known. Sequencing of cultured CD4+ T cell DNA used the Oncomine TCR Beta short-read assay. One entry per CDR3 protein, called by TCRdb with MiXCR from the PCR reads. The table lists 11,000 to 15,000 distinct CDR3 sequences, 61% of them singletons, with 15% to 20% in the top ten. What was sequenced was CD4+ T cells from blood, cultured in vitro. Receptor source: a human donor who had recovered from COVID-19.

The chain uses TRBV6-2 or TRBV6-3 and TRBJ1-1; 11 nucleotides align to TRBD1. Germline V gene lookup returns CDR1 MNHEY and CDR2 SVGEGT. The CDR3 loop spans 16 amino acids. V trimming: 3 bases; J trimming: 2 bases; junction bases outside the gene matches: 5. CDR3 coding DNA: TGTGCCAGCAGTTATCCCGGGACAGGGGGAAACACTGAAGCTTTCTTT. Protein sequence: CASSYPGTGGNTEAFF.

The chain uses TRBV27 and TRBJ1-3; possible D gene TRBD1, 5 bases. The CDR3 consists of 16 residues. The V end lost 5 bases, the J end lost 2 bases, and 16 bases lay between the germline ends. CDR1 and CDR2 (germline): MNHEY, SMNVEV (reference sequence). The CDR3, as DNA: TGTGCCAGCAGTCCGAATGGCAGGGAGGCTGGAAACACCATATATTTT. It yields the protein CASSPNGREAGNTIYF.